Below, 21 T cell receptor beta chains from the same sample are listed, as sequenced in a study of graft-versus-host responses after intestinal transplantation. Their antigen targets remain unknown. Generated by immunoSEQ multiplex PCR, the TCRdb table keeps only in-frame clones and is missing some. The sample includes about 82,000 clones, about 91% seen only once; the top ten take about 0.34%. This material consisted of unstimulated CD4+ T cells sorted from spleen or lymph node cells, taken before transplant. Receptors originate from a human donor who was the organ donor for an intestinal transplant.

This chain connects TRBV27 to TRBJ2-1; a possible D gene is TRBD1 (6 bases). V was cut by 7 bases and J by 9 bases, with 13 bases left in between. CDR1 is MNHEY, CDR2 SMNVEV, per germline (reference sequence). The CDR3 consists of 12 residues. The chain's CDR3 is CASISLGGEQFF. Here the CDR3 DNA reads TGTGCCAGCATCTCCCTAGGGGGTGAGCAGTTCTTC.

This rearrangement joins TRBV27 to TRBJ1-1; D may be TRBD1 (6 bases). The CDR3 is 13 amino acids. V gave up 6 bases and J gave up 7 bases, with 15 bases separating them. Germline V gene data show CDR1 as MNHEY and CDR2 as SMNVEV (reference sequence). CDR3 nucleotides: TGTGCCAGCAGCCCAACAGGGATTGGTGAAGCTTTCTTT. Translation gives CASSPTGIGEAFF.

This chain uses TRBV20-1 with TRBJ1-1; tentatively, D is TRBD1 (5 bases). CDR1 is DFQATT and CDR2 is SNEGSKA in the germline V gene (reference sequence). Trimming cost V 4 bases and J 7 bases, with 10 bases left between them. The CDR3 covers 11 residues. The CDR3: CSAIRQYEAFF. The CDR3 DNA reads TGCAGTGCTATTAGACAGTATGAAGCTTTCTTT.

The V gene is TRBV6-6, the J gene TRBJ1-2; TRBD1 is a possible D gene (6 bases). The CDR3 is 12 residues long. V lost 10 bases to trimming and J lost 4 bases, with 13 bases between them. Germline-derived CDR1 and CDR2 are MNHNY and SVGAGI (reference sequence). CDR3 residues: CATRGVSYGYTF. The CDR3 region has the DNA TGTGCCACCAGGGGAGTATCCTATGGCTACACCTTC.

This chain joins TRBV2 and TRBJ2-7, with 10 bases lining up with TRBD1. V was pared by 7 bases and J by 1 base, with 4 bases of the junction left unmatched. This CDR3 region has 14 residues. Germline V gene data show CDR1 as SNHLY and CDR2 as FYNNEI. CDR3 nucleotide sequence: TGTGCCAGCATAGGACAGGGGGGTTCCTACGAGCAGTACTTC. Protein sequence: CASIGQGGSYEQYF.

CDR3 nucleotide sequence: TGTGCCAGCAGTCCTGGGGCGACGGGTGCCTACGAGCAGTACTTC. Translating gives CASSPGATGAYEQYF. The V gene is TRBV6-5, the J gene TRBJ2-7; D possibly corresponds to TRBD1 (5 bases). The CDR3 loop spans 15 amino acids. Germline V gives CDR1 MNHEY, CDR2 SVGAGI. Trimming left V 5 bases short and J 2 bases short, with 16 bases between.

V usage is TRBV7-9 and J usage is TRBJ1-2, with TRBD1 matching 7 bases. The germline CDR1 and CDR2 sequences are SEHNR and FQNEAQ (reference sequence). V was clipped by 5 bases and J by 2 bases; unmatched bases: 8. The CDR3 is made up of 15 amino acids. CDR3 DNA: TGTGCCAGCAGCCCACAGGGGACCCAAAACTATGGCTACACCTTC. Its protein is CASSPQGTQNYGYTF.

Written as DNA, the CDR3 is TGTGCCAGCGATGGACAGGGGGCCTACAATGAGCAGTTCTTC. Protein sequence: CASDGQGAYNEQFF. The rearrangement joins TRBV2 to TRBJ2-1; 10 bases fit TRBD1. Germline lookup yields CDR1 SNHLY and CDR2 FYNNEI. The CDR3 extends over 14 amino acids. The V and J ends lost 8 bases and 2 bases, in that order; junction bases with no gene match: 3.

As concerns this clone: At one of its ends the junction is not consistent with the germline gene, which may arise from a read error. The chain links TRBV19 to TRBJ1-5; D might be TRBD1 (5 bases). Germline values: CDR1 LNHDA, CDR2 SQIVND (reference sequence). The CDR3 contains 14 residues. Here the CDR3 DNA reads TGTGCCAGTAAACGGGGGGATAGCGATCAGCCCCAGCATTTT. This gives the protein CASKRGDSDQPQHF.

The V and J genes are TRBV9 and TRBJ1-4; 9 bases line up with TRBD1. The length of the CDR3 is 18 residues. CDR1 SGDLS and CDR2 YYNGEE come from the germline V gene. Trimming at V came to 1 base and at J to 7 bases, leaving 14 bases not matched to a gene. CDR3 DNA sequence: TGTGCCAGCAGCGTAAGATCCTCTCCCGGGACAGGGACTGAAAAACTGTTTTTT. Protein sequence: CASSVRSSPGTGTEKLFF.

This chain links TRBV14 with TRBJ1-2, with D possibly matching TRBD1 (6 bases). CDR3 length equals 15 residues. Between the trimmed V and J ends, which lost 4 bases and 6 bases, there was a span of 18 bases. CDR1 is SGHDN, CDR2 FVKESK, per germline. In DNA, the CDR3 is TGTGCCAGCAGCCCGACAGGATTTAGTCCCAATGGCTACACCTTC. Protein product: CASSPTGFSPNGYTF.

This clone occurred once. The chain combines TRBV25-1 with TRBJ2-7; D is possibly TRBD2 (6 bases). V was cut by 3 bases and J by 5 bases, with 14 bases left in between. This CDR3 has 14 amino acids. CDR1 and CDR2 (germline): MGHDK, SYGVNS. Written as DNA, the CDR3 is TGTGCCAGCAGTGATTACCGGGAGCTCCACGAGCAGTACTTC. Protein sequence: CASSDYRELHEQYF.

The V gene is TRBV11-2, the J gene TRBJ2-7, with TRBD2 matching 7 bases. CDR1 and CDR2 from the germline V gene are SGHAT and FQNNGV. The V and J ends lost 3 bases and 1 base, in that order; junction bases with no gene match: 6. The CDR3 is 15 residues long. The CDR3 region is CASSLKASGSYEQYF. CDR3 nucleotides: TGTGCCAGCAGCTTGAAGGCTAGCGGTTCCTACGAGCAGTACTTC.

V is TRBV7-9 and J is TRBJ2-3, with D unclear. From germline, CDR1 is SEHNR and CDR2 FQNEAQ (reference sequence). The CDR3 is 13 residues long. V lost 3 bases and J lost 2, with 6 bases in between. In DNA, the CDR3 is TGTGCCAGCAGCTTCTACTACACAGATACGCAGTATTTT. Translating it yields CASSFYYTDTQYF. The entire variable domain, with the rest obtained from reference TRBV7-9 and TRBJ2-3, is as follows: DTGVSQNPRHKITKRGQNVTFRCDPISEHNRLYWYRQTLGQGPEFLTYFQNEAQLEKSRLLSDRFSAERPKGSFSTLEIQRTEQGDSAMYLCASSFYYTDTQYFGPGTRLTVL.

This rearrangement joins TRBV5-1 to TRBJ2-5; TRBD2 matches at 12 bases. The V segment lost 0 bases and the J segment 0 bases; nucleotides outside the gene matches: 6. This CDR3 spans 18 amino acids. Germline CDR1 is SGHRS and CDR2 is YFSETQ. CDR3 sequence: CASSLGASGGVYQETQYF. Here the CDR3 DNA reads TGCGCCAGCAGCTTGGGTGCTAGCGGGGGGGTATACCAAGAGACCCAGTACTTC.

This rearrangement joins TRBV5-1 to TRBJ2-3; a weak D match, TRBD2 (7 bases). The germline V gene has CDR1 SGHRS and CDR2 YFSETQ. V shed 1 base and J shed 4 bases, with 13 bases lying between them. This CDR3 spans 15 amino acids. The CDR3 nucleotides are TGCGCCAGCAGCTTGCGGGGGGCCCGTCCAGATACGCAGTATTTT. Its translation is CASSLRGARPDTQYF. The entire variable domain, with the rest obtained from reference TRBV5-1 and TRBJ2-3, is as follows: KAGVTQTPRYLIKTRGQQVTLSCSPISGHRSVSWYQQTPGQGLQFLFEYFSETQRNKGNFPGRFSGRQFSNSRSEMNVSTLELGDSALYLCASSLRGARPDTQYFGPGTRLTVL.

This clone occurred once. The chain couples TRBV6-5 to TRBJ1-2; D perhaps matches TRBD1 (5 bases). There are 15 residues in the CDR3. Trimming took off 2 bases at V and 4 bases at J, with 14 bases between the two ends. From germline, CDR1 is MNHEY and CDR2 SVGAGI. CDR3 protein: CASSYSDTGFYGYTF. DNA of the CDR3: TGTGCCAGCAGTTACAGTGACACAGGTTTCTATGGCTACACCTTC.

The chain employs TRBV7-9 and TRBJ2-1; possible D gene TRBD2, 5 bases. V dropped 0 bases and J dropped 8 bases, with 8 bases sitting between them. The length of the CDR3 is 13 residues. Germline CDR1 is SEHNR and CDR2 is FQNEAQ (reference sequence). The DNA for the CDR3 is TGTGCCAGCAGCTTAGCGCTGCGGGATGAGCAGTTCTTC. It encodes CASSLALRDEQFF.

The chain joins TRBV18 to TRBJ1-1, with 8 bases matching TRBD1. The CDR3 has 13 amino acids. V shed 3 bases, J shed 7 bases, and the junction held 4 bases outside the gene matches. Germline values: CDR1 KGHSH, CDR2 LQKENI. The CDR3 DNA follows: TGTGCCAGCTCACCGACAGGGGAACGTGAAGCTTTCTTT. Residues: CASSPTGEREAFF.

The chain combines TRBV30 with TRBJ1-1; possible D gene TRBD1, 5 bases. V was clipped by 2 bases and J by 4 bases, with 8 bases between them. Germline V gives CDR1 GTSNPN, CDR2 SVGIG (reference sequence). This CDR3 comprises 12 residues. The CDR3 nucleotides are TGTGCCTGGAGTCTCGGGGGCACTGAAGCTTTCTTT. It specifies CAWSLGGTEAFF.

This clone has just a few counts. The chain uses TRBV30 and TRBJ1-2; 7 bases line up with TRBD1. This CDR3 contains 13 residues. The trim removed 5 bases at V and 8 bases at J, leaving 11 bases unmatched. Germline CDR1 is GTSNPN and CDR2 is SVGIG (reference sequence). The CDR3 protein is CAWVGQANGGYTF. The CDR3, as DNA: TGTGCCTGGGTTGGACAGGCGAATGGAGGCTACACCTTC. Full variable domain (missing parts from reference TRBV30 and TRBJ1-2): SQTIHQWPATLVQPVGSPLSLECTVEGTSNPNLYWYRQAAGRGLQLLFYSVGIGQISSEVPQNLSASRPQDRQFILSSKKLLLSDSGFYLCAWVGQANGGYTFGSGTRLTVV.